The rows below give T cell receptor beta chains drawn from one sample of a study of Ad26.COV2.S vaccination and SARS-CoV-2 variants. Repertoires were generated with immunoSEQ multiplex PCR, while TCRdb's copy carries only in-frame clones and drops some. Altogether around 300,000 clones are present, around nine tenths being singletons, with the ten largest covering around 11%. The sample in question was peripheral blood, obtained in a trial of Ad26.COV2.S vaccine versus placebo. The receptors come from a person aged 18-60 years who received the Ad26.COV2.S COVID-19 vaccine or a placebo. The CDR3 runs from the conserved cysteine through the conserved F or W. A D gene is named only where the DNA matches it firmly.

d_call: .; v_call: TRBV4-3; j_call: TRBJ2-5; cdr3_nt: TGCGCCAGCAGCCAGGACTTACAAGAGACCCAGTACTTC; cdr3_aa: CASSQDLQETQYF
d_call: TRBD2; v_call: TRBV5-5; j_call: TRBJ2-2; cdr3_nt: TGTGCCAGCAGCGTAGGACTAGCGGGGGGGAACACCGGGGAGCTGTTTTTT; cdr3_aa: CASSVGLAGGNTGELFF
d_call: .; v_call: TRBV7-2; j_call: TRBJ1-2; cdr3_nt: TGTGCCAGCAGCCCCACCCTAGGCTACACCTTC; cdr3_aa: CASSPTLGYTF
d_call: .; v_call: TRBV7-8; j_call: TRBJ1-3; cdr3_nt: TGTGCCAGCAGCTTAGTGGGGACAAGTCTTGGAAACACCATATATTTT; cdr3_aa: CASSLVGTSLGNTIYF
d_call: .; v_call: TRBV28; j_call: TRBJ1-2; cdr3_nt: TGTGCCACCTTCCACAGGGTTCTCTATGGCTACACCTTC; cdr3_aa: CATFHRVLYGYTF
d_call: TRBD1; v_call: TRBV5-1; j_call: TRBJ2-7; cdr3_nt: TGCGCCAGCAGCGTCGACAGGGTGGGCGAGCAGTACTTC; cdr3_aa: CASSVDRVGEQYF
d_call: .; v_call: TRBV19; j_call: TRBJ1-5; cdr3_nt: TGTGCCAGTAGTATACAGAGGGGCAATCAGCCCCAGCATTTT; cdr3_aa: CASSIQRGNQPQHF
d_call: .; v_call: TRBV5-1; j_call: TRBJ2-5; cdr3_nt: TGCGCCAGCAGCTTGGCCCTTTTGAGGGCCCAAGAGACCCAGTACTTC; cdr3_aa: CASSLALLRAQETQYF
d_call: .; v_call: TRBV6-1; j_call: TRBJ1-3; cdr3_nt: TGTGCCAGCAGTGAAGCTGGGAGCTCTGGAAACACCATATATTTT; cdr3_aa: CASSEAGSSGNTIYF
d_call: TRBD1; v_call: TRBV6-2/TRBV6-3; j_call: TRBJ2-1; cdr3_nt: TGTGCCAGCAGTTACTCCGCCAGGGGGTATGAGCAGTTCTTC; cdr3_aa: CASSYSARGYEQFF